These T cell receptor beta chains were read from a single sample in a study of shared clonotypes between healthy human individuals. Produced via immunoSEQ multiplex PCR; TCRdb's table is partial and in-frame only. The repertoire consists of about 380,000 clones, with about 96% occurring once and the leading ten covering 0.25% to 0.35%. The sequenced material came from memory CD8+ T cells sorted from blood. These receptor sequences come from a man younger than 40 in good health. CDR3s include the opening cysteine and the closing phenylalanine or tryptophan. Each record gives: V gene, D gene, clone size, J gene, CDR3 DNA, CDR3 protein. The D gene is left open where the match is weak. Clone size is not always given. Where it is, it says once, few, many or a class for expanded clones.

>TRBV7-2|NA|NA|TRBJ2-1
TGTGCCAGCAGCCTGATCGGCCCCTCCTACAATGAGCAGTTCTTC
CASSLIGPSYNEQFF
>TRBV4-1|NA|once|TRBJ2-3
TGCGCCAGCAGCCAAGGTCCTCTCTATAGCGTCCCAGATACGCAGTATTTT
CASSQGPLYSVPDTQYF
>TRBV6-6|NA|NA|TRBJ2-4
TGTGCCAGCAGTTTGCTAGCCAAAAACATTCAGTACTTC
CASSLLAKNIQYF
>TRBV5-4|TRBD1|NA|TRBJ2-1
TGTGCCAGCAGCCCACAGGGGGCCAATGAGCAGTTCTTC
CASSPQGANEQFF
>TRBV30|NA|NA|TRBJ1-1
TGTGCCGGAGCGGTCCTGTGGGAAGCTTTCTTT
CAGAVLWEAFF
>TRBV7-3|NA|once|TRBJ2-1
TGTGCCAGCAGCTTATTGATTGGCAATGAGCAGTTCTTC
CASSLLIGNEQFF
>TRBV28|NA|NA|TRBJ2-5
TGTGCCAGCAGTTCATTGATGGGGGCAGGGTCAGAAGAGACCCAGTACTTC
CASSSLMGAGSEETQYF
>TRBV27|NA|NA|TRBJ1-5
TGTGCCAGCAGTTTTATGGTCCATCAGCCCCAGCATTTT
CASSFMVHQPQHF
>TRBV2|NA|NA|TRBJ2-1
TGTGCCAGCAGTGACGGGGTTTACCGAATAATTGAGCAGTTCTTC
CASSDGVYRIIEQFF
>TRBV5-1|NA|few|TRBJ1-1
TGCGCCAGCAGCATCCAGGGGATAAACACTGAAGCTTTCTTT
CASSIQGINTEAFF
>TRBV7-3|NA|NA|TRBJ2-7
TGTGCCAGCAGCTTAAGACCTGACCCTCCCTACGAGCAGTACTTC
CASSLRPDPPYEQYF
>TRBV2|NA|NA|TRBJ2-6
TGTGCCAGCAAGGTGCAGGGTTCTGGGGCCAACGTCCTGACTTTC
CASKVQGSGANVLTF
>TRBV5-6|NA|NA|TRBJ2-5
TGTGCCAGCAGCTTTTACCGTACGTACCAAGAGACCCAGTACTTC
CASSFYRTYQETQYF
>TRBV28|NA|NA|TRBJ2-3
TGTGCCAGCAAAGGGGGAGGGTCGGGAGATACGCAGTATTTT
CASKGGGSGDTQYF
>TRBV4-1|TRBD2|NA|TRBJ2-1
TGCGCCAGCAGCCAAGAGTCCCGGATTAGCGGGAGGAATGAGCAGTTCTTC
CASSQESRISGRNEQFF
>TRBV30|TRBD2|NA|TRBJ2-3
TGTGCCTGGAGTGTAGCGGGAGCGCAGTATTTT
CAWSVAGAQYF
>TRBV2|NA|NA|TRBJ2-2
TGTGCCAGCACTACGACTAGGAACACCGGGGAGCTGTTTTTT
CASTTTRNTGELFF
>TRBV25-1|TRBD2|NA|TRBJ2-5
TGTGCCAGCAGTCAAAGGGGTCCTAGCGGTGGGAAAGAGACCCAGTACTTC
CASSQRGPSGGKETQYF
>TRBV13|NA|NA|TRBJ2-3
TGTGCCAGCAGCTCTAGGTCAGGACAAAGCACAGATACGCAGTATTTT
CASSSRSGQSTDTQYF
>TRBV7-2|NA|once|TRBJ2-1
TGTGCCAGCAGCTTATCGGGCGTGTCCAATGAGCAGTTCTTC
CASSLSGVSNEQFF
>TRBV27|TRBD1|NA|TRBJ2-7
TGTGCCAGCAGTCTCCGGGACAGGTTCTCCTACGAGCAGTACTTC
CASSLRDRFSYEQYF
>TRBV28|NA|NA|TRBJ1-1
TGTGCCAGCAGTGTCAACACTGAAGCTTTCTTT
CASSVNTEAFF